This TCR beta chain was sequenced for a study of cytomegalovirus exposure and HLA in healthy donors. With 60 Vbeta and 13 Jbeta primers, the PCR was carried out. Some clones are missing from TCRdb's copy, which holds only in-frame ones; the method was immunoSEQ multiplex PCR. There are tens of thousands of clones in the sample; roughly four fifths occur only once, and 22% lies in the top ten. The CDR3 loop spans 13 amino acids. CDR1 and CDR2 from the germline V gene are MNHEY and SVGAGI. V dropped 5 bases and J dropped 6 bases, with 11 bases sitting between them. V gene TRBV6-5 combines with J gene TRBJ1-5, with a weak D call TRBD1 (5 bases). This clonotype was obtained from a woman aged 25 to 39 in good health and CMV-seropositive. Sequencing input: PBMCs. The chain's CDR3 is CASSAGVTQPQHF. The CDR3 bases are TGTGCCAGCAGTGCGGGGGTAACTCAGCCCCAGCATTTT.